This T cell receptor beta chain is drawn from a study of OX40 agonist ivuxolimab in advanced cancers. The germline V gene encodes CDR1 MNHEY and CDR2 SVGAGI. CDR3 size: 14 residues. The V and J ends lost 2 bases and 2 bases respectively, with 9 bases between them. The study, taken as a whole, reports: Expansion of clones was among the lowest in partial responders at 0.1-3.0 mg/kg.

Measured with immunoSEQ multiplex PCR; TCRdb has only the in-frame clones, and not every one. Counted here are 25,000 to 40,000 clones, around 90% occurring once; the ten biggest clones make up under 5.5%. As concerns this clone: Its antigen is not known.

Source: CD4+ or CD8+ T cells sorted from blood, taken in a trial of the OX40 agonist ivuxolimab. The sequence was collected from an adult with an advanced solid tumor such as melanoma, head and neck, liver or kidney cancer. V usage is TRBV6-5 and J usage is TRBJ2-5; D unclear. This CDR3 is CASSYTGIQETQYF. CDR3 coding DNA: TGTGCCAGCAGTTACACCGGAATACAAGAGACCCAGTACTTC.